This TCR beta chain is from a study of early T cells in non-severe SARS-CoV-2 infection. Study-level background: Investigators sequenced bulk RNA drawn from unsorted whole blood, and chains remained unpaired.

This clonotype turned up a few times. Attachment of unique molecular identifiers was made to individual cDNA molecules. TCRdb reprocessed the 5' RACE reads with MiXCR, giving one entry per CDR3 protein. The sample lists around 53,000 distinct CDR3 sequences; about 10% were seen once. The V gene lost 6 bases and the J gene lost 6 bases, with 26 bases spanning the gap. CDR3 length: 17 residues. CDR1 and CDR2 (germline): SGHAT, FQNNGV. The chain employs TRBV11-2 and TRBJ1-2, with a tentative D call TRBD1 (5 bases). Sequencing used whole blood. This sequence originates from an adult who was a healthcare worker with PCR-confirmed SARS-CoV-2 infection or an uninfected control (not recorded which). CDR3 amino acids: CASRGAPGHEESDGYTF. The CDR3 nucleotides are TGTGCCAGCAGAGGGGCACCAGGGCACGAGGAGAGCGATGGCTACACCTTC.